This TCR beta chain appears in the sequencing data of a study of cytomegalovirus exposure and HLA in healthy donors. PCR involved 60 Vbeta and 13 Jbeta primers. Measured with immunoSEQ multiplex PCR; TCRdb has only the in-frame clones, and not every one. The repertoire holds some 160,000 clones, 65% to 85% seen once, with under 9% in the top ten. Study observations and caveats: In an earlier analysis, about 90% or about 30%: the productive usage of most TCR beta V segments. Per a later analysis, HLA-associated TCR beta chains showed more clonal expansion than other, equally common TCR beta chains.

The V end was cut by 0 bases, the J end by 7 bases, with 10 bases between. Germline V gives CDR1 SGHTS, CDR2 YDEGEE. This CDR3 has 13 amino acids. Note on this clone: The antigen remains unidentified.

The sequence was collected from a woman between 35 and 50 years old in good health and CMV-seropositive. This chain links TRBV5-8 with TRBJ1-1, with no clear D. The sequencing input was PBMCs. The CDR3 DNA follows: TGTGCCAGCAGCTTGGTGGGCTTAGTTGAAGCTTTCTTT. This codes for CASSLVGLVEAFF.